The 19 T cell receptor beta chains listed next were all sequenced from one sample in a study of post-analysis software for immune sequencing data. Broader study findings: Controls showed lower frequencies than patients for five TRBV segments, and TRBV5-6, TRBV5-1 and TRBV20-1 were among these.

Unique molecular identifiers featured in each of the TCR beta cDNA libraries. A single record per CDR3 protein comes from TCRdb applying MiXCR to the PCR reads. The table lists 450,000 or so distinct CDR3 sequences, approximately 45% of them singletons. The antigens of these receptors remain unknown. Sequences were obtained from blood. These receptors came from a girl aged 10-17 years with multiple sclerosis.

This clonotype came up a few times. A read error may account for a junction end that differs from germline. The chain carries TRBV14 and TRBJ1-1; D is unclear. Germline V lookup: CDR1 SGHDN, CDR2 FVKESK. This CDR3 comprises 13 residues. CDR3: CAGSPRQNTEAFF. The CDR3 DNA reads as TGTGCCGGCAGCCCTCGACAGAACACTGAAGCTTTCTTT.

The chain uses TRBV4-3 and TRBJ2-1, with D tentatively TRBD1 (6 bases). Germline V gene lookup returns CDR1 LGHNA and CDR2 YSLEER. With 4 bases removed from V and 3 bases from J, the gap between germline ends came to 16 bases. The CDR3 spans 16 residues. CDR3 DNA sequence: TGCGCCAGCAGCCGAGAACTTGGGGGACACTACAATGAGCAGTTCTTC. It encodes CASSRELGGHYNEQFF.

This chain connects TRBV5-5 to TRBJ2-1; no clear D gene. The CDR3 spans 14 residues. Deletions cut 6 bases from V and 1 base from J, with 11 bases between. Germline CDR1 SGHKS, CDR2 YYEKEE (reference sequence). The CDR3 protein is CASNGPSSYNEQFF. The CDR3 bases are TGTGCCAGCAACGGACCTTCTTCCTACAATGAGCAGTTCTTC.

This chain connects TRBV28 to TRBJ1-2, with 10 positions matching TRBD1. Germline V CDR1 and CDR2: MDHEN, SYDVKM. The V segment lost 4 bases and the J segment 4 bases; nucleotides outside the gene matches: 9. This CDR3 is built from 16 residues. CDR3 region: CASSSPGQGLLYGYTF. The CDR3 DNA sequence: TGTGCCAGCAGTTCCCCGGGACAGGGGCTTCTCTATGGCTACACCTTC.

This clonotype has a handful of counts. The gene calls are TRBV18 and TRBJ1-5; the match to TRBD1 covers 10 bases. CDR1 KGHSH and CDR2 LQKENI come from the germline V gene. The V segment lost 3 bases and the J segment 0 bases; nucleotides outside the gene matches: 2. The CDR3 contains 16 residues. CDR3 in amino acids: CASSPGQGNSNQPQHF. DNA of the CDR3: TGTGCCAGCTCACCGGGACAGGGGAATAGCAATCAGCCCCAGCATTTT.

The genes are TRBV12-3 or TRBV12-4 and TRBJ1-5; maybe TRBD1 (5 bases). The CDR3 has 13 residues. V was pared by 6 bases and J by 3 bases, with 9 bases between. The CDR3 bases are TGTGCCAGCAGCACAGGCGACAATCAGCCCCAGCATTTT. Translation: CASSTGDNQPQHF.

This clonotype was counted between two and nine times. The V and J genes are TRBV4-1 and TRBJ1-2; possibly TRBD1 for D (6 bases). This CDR3 is built from 14 residues. CDR1 MGHRA and CDR2 YSYEKL come from the germline V gene. V was trimmed by 7 bases and J by 5 bases, leaving 17 bases between them. The CDR3: CASNRGATGYGYTF. The DNA of the CDR3 is TGCGCCAGCAACCGGGGCGCGACAGGATATGGCTACACCTTC.

This sequence joins TRBV6-1 and TRBJ2-5; TRBD2 aligns across 7 bases. Per germline, CDR1 MNHNS and CDR2 SASEGT. The CDR3 consists of 15 residues. J was trimmed by 7 bases and V by 2 bases; bases with no gene match: 10. The CDR3 sequence: CASSEPGLTGGTQYF. CDR3 coding DNA: TGTGCCAGCAGTGAACCGGGCCTCACGGGAGGGACCCAGTACTTC.

This clonotype was seen a handful of times. V is TRBV28 and J is TRBJ2-5, with D possibly being TRBD1 or TRBD2 (6 bases each). Trimming took off 5 bases at V and 3 bases at J, with 16 bases between the two ends. The CDR3 is made up of 15 amino acids. Germline V gives CDR1 MDHEN, CDR2 SYDVKM. The CDR3 protein is CASSDRTKGEETQYF. The CDR3 bases are TGTGCCAGCAGTGACCGGACTAAGGGGGAAGAGACCCAGTACTTC.

The chain recombines TRBV5-8 with TRBJ2-4; 8 nucleotides line up with TRBD1. CDR3 length: 17 residues. Germline CDR1 is SGHTS and CDR2 is YDEGEE. V dropped 5 bases and J dropped 1; count of bases not matched to a gene: 11. The CDR3 DNA reads TGTGCCAGCAGTCTATCGGGGCACAGGGGGGCCAAAAACATTCAGTACTTC. Its protein product is CASSLSGHRGAKNIQYF. Full variable domain (remainder filled in from reference TRBV5-8 and TRBJ2-4): EAGVTQSPTHLIKTRGQQATLRCSPISGHTSVYWYQQALGLGLQFLLWYDEGEERNRGNFPPRFSGRQFPNYSSELNVNALELEDSALYLCASSLSGHRGAKNIQYFGAGTRLSVL.

The chain is built from TRBV5-1 and TRBJ2-1, with D perhaps matching TRBD1 or TRBD2 (5 bases each). Germline loops: CDR1 SGHRS, CDR2 YFSETQ. The V end lost 3 bases, the J end lost 5 bases, and 15 bases lay between the germline ends. The CDR3 consists of 15 residues. CDR3 coding DNA: TGCGCCAGCAGCTACCGGGACCGAGGGGACAATGAGCAGTTCTTC. Translated, it gives CASSYRDRGDNEQFF. The full variable domain, its missing parts supplied by reference TRBV5-1 and TRBJ2-1, is KAGVTQTPRYLIKTRGQQVTLSCSPISGHRSVSWYQQTPGQGLQFLFEYFSETQRNKGNFPGRFSGRQFSNSRSEMNVSTLELGDSALYLCASSYRDRGDNEQFFGPGTRLTVL.

The chain recombines TRBV20-1 with TRBJ2-7, with a tentative D call TRBD2 (5 bases). V was cut by 3 bases and J by 5 bases, with 11 bases left in between. This CDR3 contains 12 residues. The V gene's germline CDR1 is DFQATT and CDR2 SNEGSKA (reference sequence). Here the CDR3 reads CSARWTGDEQYF. For the CDR3, the DNA is TGCAGTGCTAGGTGGACTGGCGACGAGCAGTACTTC.

The chain links TRBV20-1 to TRBJ2-7; 8 positions agree with TRBD2. The V segment lost 0 bases and the J segment 0 bases; nucleotides outside the gene matches: 7. This CDR3 comprises 16 residues. Germline V gene lookup returns CDR1 DFQATT and CDR2 SNEGSKA (reference sequence). The CDR3 loop is CSARDLASGFSYEQYF. The CDR3 DNA reads as TGCAGTGCTAGAGATCTCGCTAGCGGGTTCTCCTACGAGCAGTACTTC.

V is TRBV10-2 and J is TRBJ2-3; 12 bases are shared with TRBD2. Trimming cost V 6 bases and J 4 bases; bases outside gene matches: 5. The germline gives CDR1 WSHSY, CDR2 SAAADI. CDR3 length: 15 amino acids. Written as DNA, the CDR3 is TGCGCCAGCAGACAGACTAGCGGGAGTGCAGATACGCAGTATTTT. Its translation: CASRQTSGSADTQYF.

This chain joins TRBV2 and TRBJ2-5, with 11 nucleotides matching TRBD2. The germline V gene has CDR1 SNHLY and CDR2 FYNNEI. With 10 bases clipped from V and 1 base from J, the junction kept 5 bases outside the gene matches. The CDR3 length is 14 residues. The CDR3, as DNA: TGTGCCATGCGACTAGCGGGATTCCAAGAGACCCAGTACTTC. This translates into CAMRLAGFQETQYF.

The chain joins TRBV5-1 to TRBJ2-2; possible D gene TRBD2, 6 bases. The germline gives CDR1 SGHRS, CDR2 YFSETQ. V lost 4 bases to trimming and J lost 2 bases, with 15 bases between them. The CDR3 runs 16 residues. CDR3: CASSLMSSGNTGELFF. The CDR3, as DNA: TGCGCCAGCAGCCTGATGAGTAGCGGCAACACCGGGGAGCTGTTTTTT.

J is TRBJ2-5 and V is TRBV5-1, with D perhaps TRBD2 (6 bases). The germline gives CDR1 SGHRS, CDR2 YFSETQ. The V end lost 0 bases, the J end lost 4 bases, and 13 bases lay between the germline ends. This CDR3 contains 15 residues. The CDR3, as DNA: TGCGCCAGCAGCTTGGTGGGGGGAGCGGCAGAGACCCAGTACTTC. It translates to CASSLVGGAAETQYF. Based on the CDR3 plus reference TRBV5-1 and TRBJ2-5, the full variable domain is KAGVTQTPRYLIKTRGQQVTLSCSPISGHRSVSWYQQTPGQGLQFLFEYFSETQRNKGNFPGRFSGRQFSNSRSEMNVSTLELGDSALYLCASSLVGGAAETQYFGPGTRLLVL.

CDR3 amino acids: CASSSARDSSYNEQFF. Written as DNA, the CDR3 is TGCGCCAGCAGCTCGGCCCGCGACAGCTCCTACAATGAGCAGTTCTTC. The chain couples TRBV5-1 to TRBJ2-1; D is perhaps TRBD1 (5 bases). Trimming stripped 3 bases from V and 0 bases from J, with 13 bases between. This CDR3 has 16 amino acids. From germline, CDR1 is SGHRS and CDR2 YFSETQ.

This clonotype was detected only once. The chain has TRBV9 and TRBJ2-5; the match to TRBD2 covers 9 bases. CDR3 length equals 14 residues. V dropped 3 bases and J dropped 5; count of bases not matched to a gene: 5. Germline V gene sequence: CDR1 SGDLS, CDR2 YYNGEE. CDR3: CASSDSGSRETQYF. As DNA, the CDR3 is TGTGCCAGCAGCGATAGCGGGAGTCGGGAGACCCAGTACTTC.